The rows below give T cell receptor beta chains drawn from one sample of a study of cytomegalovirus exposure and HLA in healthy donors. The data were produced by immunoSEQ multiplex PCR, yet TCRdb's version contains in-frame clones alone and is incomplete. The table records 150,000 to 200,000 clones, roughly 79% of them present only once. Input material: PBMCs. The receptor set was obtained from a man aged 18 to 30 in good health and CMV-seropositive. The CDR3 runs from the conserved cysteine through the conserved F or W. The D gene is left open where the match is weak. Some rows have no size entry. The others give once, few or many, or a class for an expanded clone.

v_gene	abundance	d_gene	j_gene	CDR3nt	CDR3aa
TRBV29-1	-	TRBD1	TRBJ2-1	TGCAGCGTTGAAGAAGGGGGCGGCTCCTACAATGAGCAGTTCTTC	CSVEEGGGSYNEQFF
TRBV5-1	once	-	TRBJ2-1	TGCGCCAGCAGCTGGGCTAGTGGGGGGGCCCCCAATGAGCAGTTCTTC	CASSWASGGAPNEQFF
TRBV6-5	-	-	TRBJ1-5	TGTGCCAGCAGTTATCAGGGTAATCAGCCCCAGCATTTT	CASSYQGNQPQHF
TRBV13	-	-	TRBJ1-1	TGTGCCAGCAGCTTAGGCCGTACGGTAGCTTTCTTT	CASSLGRTVAFF
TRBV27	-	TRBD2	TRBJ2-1	TGTGCCAGCAGTACCGGGACTAGCCCCTACAATGAGCAGTTCTTC	CASSTGTSPYNEQFF
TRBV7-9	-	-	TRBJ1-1	TGTGCCAGCAGCCCCCGAATGGGGCAGGGTTTAGAGGTCACTGAAGCTTTCTTT	CASSPRMGQGLEVTEAFF
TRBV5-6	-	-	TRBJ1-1	TGTGCCAGCAGCTTGGTACGAAACAACATGAACACTGAAGCTTTCTTT	CASSLVRNNMNTEAFF
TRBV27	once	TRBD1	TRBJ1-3	TGTGCCAGCAGCCAGACAGGGGTGGGAAACACCATATATTTT	CASSQTGVGNTIYF
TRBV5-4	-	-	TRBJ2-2	TGTGCCAGCAGTTCACAATCCCCCTTTATGGGGGGAAACACCGGGGAGCTGTTTTTT	CASSSQSPFMGGNTGELFF
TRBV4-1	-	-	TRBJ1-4	TGCGCCAGCAGCCAAGTTGAAGCGACTAATGAAAAACTGTTTTTT	CASSQVEATNEKLFF
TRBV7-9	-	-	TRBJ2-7	TGTGCCAGCAGTCCGGACAGCTCCTACGAGCAGTACTTC	CASSPDSSYEQYF
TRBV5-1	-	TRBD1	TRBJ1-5	TGCGCCAGCAGCTTACAGGGGGGCAATCAGCCCCAGCATTTT	CASSLQGGNQPQHF
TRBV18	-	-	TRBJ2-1	TGTGCCAGCTCACCACCGAACAACAATGAGCAGTTCTTC	CASSPPNNNEQFF
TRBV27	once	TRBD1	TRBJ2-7	TGTGCCAGCAGTTTGTCAGGGGGCGCGGGAGAGCAGTACTTC	CASSLSGGAGEQYF
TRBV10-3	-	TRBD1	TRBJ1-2	TGTGCCATCAGCGGGACAGGGGTCGACTATGGCTACACCTTC	CAISGTGVDYGYTF
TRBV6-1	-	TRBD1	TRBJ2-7	TGTGCCACCGACAGGGGACAGTACGAGCAGTACTTC	CATDRGQYEQYF
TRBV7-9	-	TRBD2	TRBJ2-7	TGTGCCAGCAGCCCGGGACTAGCGGGAGATAAGTCCTACGAGCAGTACTTC	CASSPGLAGDKSYEQYF
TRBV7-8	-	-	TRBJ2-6	TGTGCCAGCAGCCTCAGGGTCCGGGTACAATCTGGGGCCAACGTCCTGACTTTC	CASSLRVRVQSGANVLTF
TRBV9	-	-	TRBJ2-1	TGTGCCAGCAGCGTCGGTAAAAATGAGCAGTTCTTC	CASSVGKNEQFF
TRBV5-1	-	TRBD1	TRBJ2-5	TGCGCCAGCAGCTCGGGTGACAGGGGAGAGACCCAGTACTTC	CASSSGDRGETQYF
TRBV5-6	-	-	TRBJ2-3	TGTGCCAGCAGCTTGGGAGGTAGCACAGATACGCAGTATTTT	CASSLGGSTDTQYF
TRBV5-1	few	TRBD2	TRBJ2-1	TGCGCCAGCAGCTTAAGCGGGACGTCCTACAATGAGCAGTTCTTC	CASSLSGTSYNEQFF
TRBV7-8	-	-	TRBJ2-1	TGTGCCAGCAGCTTACTAGCCAGAACCCAGTTCTTC	CASSLLARTQFF
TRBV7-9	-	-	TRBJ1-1	TGTGCCAGCAGTATCAACACTGAAGCTTTCTTT	CASSINTEAFF
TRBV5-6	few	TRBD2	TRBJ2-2	TGTGCCAGCAGCTTGGGACTAGCGGGAGTCGGGGAGCTGTTTTTT	CASSLGLAGVGELFF
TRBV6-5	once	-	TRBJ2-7	TGTGCCAGCAGATTCAGGGTCAGTCCCGTGTACGAGCAGTACTTC	CASRFRVSPVYEQYF
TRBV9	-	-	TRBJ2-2	TGTGCCAGCAGCCAGGGAACCCTCTCCACCGGGGAGCTGTTTTTT	CASSQGTLSTGELFF
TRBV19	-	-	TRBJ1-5	TGTGCCAGTAGTATAGTCGGGAATACGGGGTGGTTGCGCAATCAGCCCCAGCATTTT	CASSIVGNTGWLRNQPQHF
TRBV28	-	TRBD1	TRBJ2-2	TGTGCCAGCAGTTTTTTGGGGACAGGGGGCACCGGGGAGCTGTTTTTT	CASSFLGTGGTGELFF
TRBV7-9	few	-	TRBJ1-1	TGTGCCAGCAGACCCCGGGACAAAGCGGACACTGAAGCTTTCTTT	CASRPRDKADTEAFF
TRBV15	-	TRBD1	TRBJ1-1	TGTGCCACCAGCAGAGGGGGGACAGGGTACGGTGAAGCTTTCTTT	CATSRGGTGYGEAFF
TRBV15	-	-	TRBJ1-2	TGTGCCACCAGCAGAGGGACCTCTGGGAGCTATGGCTACACCTTC	CATSRGTSGSYGYTF
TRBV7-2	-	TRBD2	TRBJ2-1	TGTGCCAGCAGCTCAATACTACTAGCGGGACATGCTAATGAGCAGTTCTTC	CASSSILLAGHANEQFF
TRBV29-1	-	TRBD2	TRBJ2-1	TGCAGCGTTGAGGATACCCGGACTAGCGGGCTGTACAATGAGCAGTTCTTC	CSVEDTRTSGLYNEQFF
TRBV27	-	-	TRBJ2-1	TGTGCCACCGGGTACGATGAGCAGTTCTTC	CATGYDEQFF
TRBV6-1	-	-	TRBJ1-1	TGTGCCAGCAGTGAAGTCGTCAGGGCCGAAGCTTTCTTT	CASSEVVRAEAFF
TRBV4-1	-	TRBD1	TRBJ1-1	TGCGCCAGCAGCCAGAAACAGGGGGGGAACACTGAAGCTTTCTTT	CASSQKQGGNTEAFF
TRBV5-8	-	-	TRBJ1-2	TGTGCCAGCAGCCTGCCAGGGGACGGCTACACCTTC	CASSLPGDGYTF
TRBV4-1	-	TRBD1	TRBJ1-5	TGCGCCAGCAGCCAAGGGCGGATCGGGACAGGGTTCAATCAGCCCCAGCATTTT	CASSQGRIGTGFNQPQHF
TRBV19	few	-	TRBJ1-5	TGTGCCAGTAGTACCGGACAGCTCAATCAGCCCCAGCATTTT	CASSTGQLNQPQHF
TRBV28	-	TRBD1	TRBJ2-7	TGTGCCAGCAGCTCCTCCGGGACAGGCGTCGCCGAGCAGTACTTC	CASSSSGTGVAEQYF
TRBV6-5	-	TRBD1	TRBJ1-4	TGTGCCAGCAGTTACCTGGGACAGGTCGGGGAAAAACTGTTTTTT	CASSYLGQVGEKLFF
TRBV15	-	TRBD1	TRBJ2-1	TGTGCCACCAGCAGAGGGGACAGGGGGTCCTACAATGAGCAGTTCTTC	CATSRGDRGSYNEQFF
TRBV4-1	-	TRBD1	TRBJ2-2	TGCGCCAGCAGCGAACAGGCGAGGACAGGCTTCACCGGGGAGCTGTTTTTT	CASSEQARTGFTGELFF
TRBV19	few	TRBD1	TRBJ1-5	TGTGCCAGTAGTATATCTCCTCCAGGGGGTGACGTGCCCCAGCATTTT	CASSISPPGGDVPQHF
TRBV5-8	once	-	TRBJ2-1	TGTGCCAGCACCCTAGCTTCGAATATTTTTCACTACAATGAGCAGTTCTTC	CASTLASNIFHYNEQFF
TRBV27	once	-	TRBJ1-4	TGTGCCAGCAGTTTACTAGGGGGGGATGAAAAACTGTTTTTT	CASSLLGGDEKLFF
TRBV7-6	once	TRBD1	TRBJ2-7	TGTGCCAGCAGCTTACCCCCGGACAGGGGTGGTGACGAGCAGTACTTC	CASSLPPDRGGDEQYF
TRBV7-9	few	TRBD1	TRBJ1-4	TGTGCCAGCAGCCCCCGGACAGGGTCTGAAAAACTGTTTTTT	CASSPRTGSEKLFF